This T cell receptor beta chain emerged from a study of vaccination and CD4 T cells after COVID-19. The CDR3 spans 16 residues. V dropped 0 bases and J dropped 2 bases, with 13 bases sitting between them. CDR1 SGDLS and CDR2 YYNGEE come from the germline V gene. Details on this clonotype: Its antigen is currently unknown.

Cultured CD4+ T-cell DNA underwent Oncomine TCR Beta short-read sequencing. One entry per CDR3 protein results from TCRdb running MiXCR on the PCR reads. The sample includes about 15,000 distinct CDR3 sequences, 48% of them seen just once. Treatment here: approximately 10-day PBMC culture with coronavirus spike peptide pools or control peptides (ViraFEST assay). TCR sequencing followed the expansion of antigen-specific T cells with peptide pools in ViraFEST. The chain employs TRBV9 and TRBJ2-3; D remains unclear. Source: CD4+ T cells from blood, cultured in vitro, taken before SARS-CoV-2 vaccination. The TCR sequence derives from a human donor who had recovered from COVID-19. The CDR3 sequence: CASSVVGRPDTDTQYF. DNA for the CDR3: TGTGCCAGCAGCGTAGTCGGACGGCCTGACACAGATACGCAGTATTTT. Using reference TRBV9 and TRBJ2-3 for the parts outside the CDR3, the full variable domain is DSGVTQTPKHLITATGQRVTLRCSPRSGDLSVYWYQQSLDQGLQFLIQYYNGEERAKGNILERFSAQQFPDLHSELNLSSLELGDSALYFCASSVVGRPDTDTQYFGPGTRLTVL.